These T cell receptor beta chains were read from a single sample in a study of blood T cell repertoires in COVID-19. Only in-frame clones appear in the TCRdb table, and some are missing; sequencing was by immunoSEQ multiplex PCR. The data hold almost 200,000 clones, with approximately 80% observed a single time. The sequenced sample consisted of peripheral blood. The receptor set was obtained from a man between 60 and 75 years old with COVID-19, enrolled during active disease. Each CDR3 is given with its conserved first and last residue. The D gene is left open where the match is weak. Not all rows give a size; the values are once, few, many and, for expanded clones, a class.

TRBV28	TRBD1	once	TRBJ1-2	TGTGCCAGCAGTTTTGGCCGGACAGGGGGCGAAAACTATGGCTACACCTTC	CASSFGRTGGENYGYTF
TRBV1	-	-	TRBJ1-4	TGCACCAGCAGCCAACGTACAGGGGACCTTGACGAAAAACTGTTTTTT	CTSSQRTGDLDEKLFF
TRBV27	TRBD2	-	TRBJ2-1	TGTGCCAGCAGCCGACTAGCGGGAGGGTATGAGCAGTTCTTC	CASSRLAGGYEQFF
TRBV25-1	TRBD2	-	TRBJ2-5	TGTGCCAGCAGTGAAGGACTAGCGGGACGGGGGGAGACCCAGTACTTC	CASSEGLAGRGETQYF
TRBV6-5	TRBD1	-	TRBJ1-1	TGTGCCAGCAGTTACTATCGGGACAGAGATACTGAAGCTTTCTTT	CASSYYRDRDTEAFF
TRBV7-2	TRBD1	-	TRBJ1-2	TGTGCCAGCAGCCCACCTGGGACAGGAAGATCTTATGGCTACACCTTC	CASSPPGTGRSYGYTF
TRBV15	-	-	TRBJ2-2	TGTGCCACCAGCAGTGGGGAGGAGGGTTTTACCGGGGAGCTGTTTTTT	CATSSGEEGFTGELFF
TRBV5-1	TRBD1	once	TRBJ1-4	TGCGCCAGCAGCCATGGACAGGGGTTTGAAAAACTGTTTTTT	CASSHGQGFEKLFF
TRBV30	-	-	TRBJ1-5	TGTGCCTGGAGTCCTTACGGGTTATATAGCAATCAGCCCCAGCATTTT	CAWSPYGLYSNQPQHF
TRBV3-1/TRBV3-2	TRBD2	-	TRBJ2-3	TGTGCCAGCAGCCAAGTGAGCGGAGGCGGGAGGTCTCACACAGATACGCAGTATTTT	CASSQVSGGGRSHTDTQYF
TRBV6-2/TRBV6-3	-	-	TRBJ1-2	TGTGCCAGCAGTTCCCTGAGTGGGACAAAAAGATATGGCTACACCTTC	CASSSLSGTKRYGYTF
TRBV6-2/TRBV6-3	-	-	TRBJ1-1	TGTGCCAGCAGTTACGGGGGCCGGGACACTGAAGCTTTCTTT	CASSYGGRDTEAFF
TRBV5-4	TRBD1	-	TRBJ1-2	TGTGCCAGCAGCTTTCCGACCGGGACAGGAGCGAGTAGCACCTTC	CASSFPTGTGASSTF
TRBV9	TRBD2	few	TRBJ2-3	TGTGCCAGCAGCGTAGGGGGCGGGAGGACCACAGATACGCAGTATTTT	CASSVGGGRTTDTQYF
TRBV12-5	TRBD1	-	TRBJ1-3	TGTGCTAGTGGTTCCCGGGACAGGGACTCTGGAAACACCATATATTTT	CASGSRDRDSGNTIYF
TRBV6-1	TRBD1	once	TRBJ1-6	TGTGCCAGCAGTGGGCGGGACAGATTCTATAATTCACCCCTCCACTTT	CASSGRDRFYNSPLHF
TRBV28	-	-	TRBJ1-5	TGTGCCAGCAGTTTGGCCGGCGGCAGCAATCAGCCCCAGCATTTT	CASSLAGGSNQPQHF
TRBV3-1/TRBV3-2	-	-	TRBJ1-2	TGTGCCAGCAGCCAAGGCAGTTCTCTCTATGGCTACACCTTC	CASSQGSSLYGYTF
TRBV28	TRBD1	-	TRBJ2-7	TGTGCCAGCAGTACGACAGACAGGGGATACGAGCAGTACTTC	CASSTTDRGYEQYF
TRBV3-1/TRBV3-2	TRBD1	-	TRBJ1-2	TGTGCCAGCAGCCTACGCGGACAGGGTAACTATGGCTACACCTTC	CASSLRGQGNYGYTF
TRBV4-1	-	-	TRBJ1-5	TGCGCCAGCAGACCTACCCCGGGGAACAATCAGCCCCAGCATTTT	CASRPTPGNNQPQHF
TRBV19	-	-	TRBJ2-5	TGTGCCAGTAGTGACCCAGGGCGCCGCTTCCAAGAGACCCAGTACTTC	CASSDPGRRFQETQYF
TRBV11-2	-	few	TRBJ1-2	TGTGCCAGCAGCTTAGGCAGGAATGACTATGGCTACACCTTC	CASSLGRNDYGYTF
TRBV28	-	-	TRBJ1-2	TGTGCCAGCAGTTTAGGACAGAATCGTGGCTACACCTTC	CASSLGQNRGYTF
TRBV7-9	-	once	TRBJ1-1	TGTGCCAGCAGCCGACAATGGAGGGACCACACTGAAGCTTTCTTT	CASSRQWRDHTEAFF
TRBV11-2	-	-	TRBJ1-6	TGTGCCAGCAGGTCCGGGTCCTATAATTCACCCCTCCACTTT	CASRSGSYNSPLHF
TRBV6-6	-	-	TRBJ1-1	TGTGCCAGCACCCTCCCCGGGAGGAACACTGAAGCTTTCTTT	CASTLPGRNTEAFF
TRBV3-1/TRBV3-2	TRBD1	few	TRBJ2-7	TGTGCCAGCAGCCAAAGAGGACAGGGGGCGGGTGAGCAGTACTTC	CASSQRGQGAGEQYF
TRBV7-2	-	once	TRBJ1-4	TGTGCCAGCAGTTACCGTAGATATGCAACTAATGAAAAACTGTTTTTT	CASSYRRYATNEKLFF
TRBV5-5	-	once	TRBJ1-5	TGTGCCAGCAGCTTGCAGGCCCCCCATAGCAATCAGCCCCAGCATTTT	CASSLQAPHSNQPQHF
TRBV4-2	-	-	TRBJ1-1	TGTGCCAGCAGCCGCGGCAGGGTGTCAGACACTGAAGCTTTCTTT	CASSRGRVSDTEAFF
TRBV19	TRBD1	-	TRBJ2-2	TGTGCCAGTAGTGGCCGGACAGGGGGGGTGAGCACCGGGGAGCTGTTTTTT	CASSGRTGGVSTGELFF
TRBV27	-	-	TRBJ1-4	TGTGCCAGCAGTTTAGGGGGCGTGAGGGAAAAACTGTTTTTT	CASSLGGVREKLFF
TRBV5-1	TRBD1	-	TRBJ2-5	TGCGCCAGCAGCTTTGGGACAGCCGAAGAGACCCAGTACTTC	CASSFGTAEETQYF
TRBV6-1	-	-	TRBJ2-2	TGTGCCAGCAGTCACCCGGCAGGGGCCACCGGGGAGCTGTTTTTT	CASSHPAGATGELFF
TRBV27	-	-	TRBJ2-7	TGTGCCAGCAGTTTAGCCGGGGAAACCTACGAGCAGTACTTC	CASSLAGETYEQYF
TRBV29-1	-	-	TRBJ1-5	TGCAGCGTTGCCCAGGGTATTGGCAATCAGCCCCAGCATTTT	CSVAQGIGNQPQHF
TRBV19	-	-	TRBJ1-4	TGTGCCAGTAGTACGGGACAAACAACTAATGAAAAACTGTTTTTT	CASSTGQTTNEKLFF
TRBV5-8	-	-	TRBJ2-7	TGTGCCAGCAGCTTTGGGCAGACCGCCTACGAGCAGTACTTC	CASSFGQTAYEQYF
TRBV30	TRBD1	-	TRBJ1-5	TGTGCCTGGAGTTCTCCCGGGACAGGGGGCAATCAGCCCCAGCATTTT	CAWSSPGTGGNQPQHF
TRBV5-1	-	few	TRBJ1-1	TGCGCCAGCAGCTTGGCGGGGGACACTGAAGCTTTCTTT	CASSLAGDTEAFF